This passage covers 18 T cell receptor beta chains from one sample sequenced in a study of OX40 agonist ivuxolimab in advanced cancers. Clones were sequenced by immunoSEQ multiplex PCR, and TCRdb holds only the in-frame ones, with some missing. The data hold around 60,000 clones, with 70% to 85% observed a single time. The specimen was CD4+ or CD8+ T cells sorted from blood, collected in a trial of the OX40 agonist ivuxolimab. The source of these receptors is an adult with an advanced solid tumor such as melanoma, head and neck, liver or kidney cancer.

This chain joins TRBV4-3 and TRBJ1-1; tentative D call: TRBD1 (5 bases). V lost 0 bases, J lost 5 bases, and 10 bases lay in between. Germline V lookup: CDR1 LGHNA, CDR2 YSLEER. This CDR3 contains 14 residues. DNA for the CDR3: TGCGCCAGCAGCCAAGAGGAGGGGAGGACTGAAGCTTTCTTT. It translates to CASSQEEGRTEAFF.

V is TRBV5-4 and J is TRBJ2-7; 7 bases align to TRBD1. The V and J ends lost 0 bases and 6 bases, in that order; junction bases with no gene match: 9. Germline V gene sequence: CDR1 SGHNT, CDR2 YYREEE (reference sequence). There are 15 residues in the CDR3. Here the CDR3 DNA reads TGTGCCAGCAGCTTGGTTGGCGACAGGGCCGGCGAGCAGTACTTC. This gives the protein CASSLVGDRAGEQYF.

The gene calls are TRBV5-4 and TRBJ2-1; 13 bases map to TRBD2. The CDR3 is 15 amino acids. Germline V gives CDR1 SGHNT, CDR2 YYREEE (reference sequence). V lost 0 bases, J lost 8 bases, and 2 bases stayed unmatched. The CDR3 loop is CASSLDGLAGDEQFF. CDR3 coding DNA: TGTGCCAGCAGCTTGGACGGACTAGCGGGGGATGAGCAGTTCTTC.

The chain joins TRBV6-1 to TRBJ2-7, with D hard to call. The ends were cut back, 6 bases at V and 0 bases at J, with 15 bases in the middle. The CDR3 totals 15 residues. CDR1 and CDR2 (germline): MNHNS, SASEGT. The CDR3 coding sequence is TGTGCCAGCAGAGATGGACGGATGAGCTCCTACGAGCAGTACTTC. Encoded protein: CASRDGRMSSYEQYF.

The genes are TRBV5-1 and TRBJ1-1; TRBD1 is a possible D gene (6 bases). With 0 bases removed from V and 4 bases from J, the gap between germline ends came to 16 bases. Germline assignment: CDR1 SGHRS and CDR2 YFSETQ. This CDR3 has 16 residues. The CDR3 DNA follows: TGCGCCAGCAGCTTGGAAACAGGGTGGGGCGGCACTGAAGCTTTCTTT. Its protein product is CASSLETGWGGTEAFF.

This clone was seen a handful of times. The chain couples TRBV18 to TRBJ1-1, with 8 bases that match TRBD1. Germline V gives CDR1 KGHSH, CDR2 LQKENI. The CDR3 contains 15 residues. V trimming: 3 bases; J trimming: 7 bases; junction bases outside the gene matches: 10. The CDR3 DNA reads TGTGCCAGCTCACCCGACTATAAAGGGACAGGTGAAGCTTTCTTT. Translating it yields CASSPDYKGTGEAFF.

The gene calls are TRBV5-1 and TRBJ1-1; a possible D gene is TRBD1 (5 bases). The CDR3 sequence is 13 residues long. CDR1 SGHRS and CDR2 YFSETQ come from the germline V gene. Between the trimmed V and J ends, which lost 4 bases and 4 bases, there was a span of 11 bases. CDR3 DNA: TGCGCCAGCAGCGAGCCGGGGGTCACTGAAGCTTTCTTT. Its protein is CASSEPGVTEAFF.

The chain's CDR3 is CASSLMDRDNEQYF. The CDR3 region has the DNA TGCGCCAGCAGCTTGATGGACAGGGACAACGAGCAGTACTTC. V is TRBV5-1 and J is TRBJ2-7; TRBD1 matches 8 bases. With 1 base clipped from V and 5 bases from J, the junction kept 5 bases outside the gene matches. The CDR3 is 14 residues long. Germline V lookup: CDR1 SGHRS, CDR2 YFSETQ. Variable domain in full (rest from reference TRBV5-1 and TRBJ2-7): KAGVTQTPRYLIKTRGQQVTLSCSPISGHRSVSWYQQTPGQGLQFLFEYFSETQRNKGNFPGRFSGRQFSNSRSEMNVSTLELGDSALYLCASSLMDRDNEQYFGPGTRLTVT.

The chain couples TRBV11-2 to TRBJ2-7; 7 nucleotides line up with TRBD1. Germline V gene lookup returns CDR1 SGHAT and CDR2 FQNNGV. With V trimmed by 4 bases and J by 5 bases, 11 bases remained unmatched. The CDR3 loop spans 15 amino acids. CDR3 coding DNA: TGTGCCAGCAGCTCTGGACTCCTACAGGGGAACGAGCAGTACTTC. It yields the protein CASSSGLLQGNEQYF.

CDR3 sequence reads: CASSQDTSGGGETQYF. In DNA form, the CDR3 reads TGCGCCAGCAGCCAAGATACATCGGGGGGAGGAGAGACCCAGTACTTC. V usage is TRBV4-3 and J usage is TRBJ2-5, with TRBD2 matching over 7 bases. CDR1 is LGHNA and CDR2 is YSLEER in the germline V gene. This CDR3 has 16 amino acids. The V and J ends lost 0 bases and 4 bases, in that order; junction bases with no gene match: 8.

In its sample, this clone was seen a few times. The rearrangement joins TRBV6-5 to TRBJ2-4; D remains unclear. V was pared by 6 bases and J by 0 bases, with 9 bases between. CDR3 size: 14 residues. Germline lookup yields CDR1 MNHEY and CDR2 SVGAGI. This CDR3 reads CASRAALAKNIQYF. The CDR3 region has the DNA TGTGCCAGCAGGGCGGCGCTAGCCAAAAACATTCAGTACTTC.

The genes are TRBV7-6 and TRBJ2-5; TRBD2 matches at 9 bases. Per the germline V gene, CDR1 is SGHVS and CDR2 is FNYEAQ. The CDR3 totals 16 residues. With 5 bases clipped from V and 1 base from J, the junction kept 8 bases outside the gene matches. This CDR3 is CASSPVLTSGQETQYF. The CDR3 DNA reads TGTGCCAGCAGCCCGGTCCTGACTAGCGGCCAAGAGACCCAGTACTTC. Drawing the rest from reference TRBV7-6 and TRBJ2-5, the complete variable domain is GAGVSQSPRYKVTKRGQDVALRCDPISGHVSLYWYRQALGQGPEFLTYFNYEAQQDKSGLPNDRFSAERPEGSISTLTIQRTEQRDSAMYRCASSPVLTSGQETQYFGPGTRLLVL.

This clone was seen ten or more times. The V gene is TRBV29-1, the J gene TRBJ1-5; a weak D match, TRBD1 (6 bases). CDR3 length: 14 amino acids. Trimming took off 5 bases at V and 5 bases at J, with 16 bases between the two ends. Germline V gene data show CDR1 as SQVTM and CDR2 as ANQGSEA. The CDR3 nucleotides read TGCAGCGTTTCCCTGGGGGGCGGGGATCAGCCCCAGCATTTT. It yields the protein CSVSLGGGDQPQHF. Full variable domain (remainder filled in from reference TRBV29-1 and TRBJ1-5): SAVISQKPSRDICQRGTSLTIQCQVDSQVTMMFWYRQQPGQSLTLIATANQGSEATYESGFVIDKFPISRPNLTFSTLTVSNMSPEDSSIYLCSVSLGGGDQPQHFGDGTRLSIL.

V is TRBV6-4 and J is TRBJ1-2, with TRBD1 matching 8 bases. This CDR3 is 16 amino acids long. The trim removed 6 bases at V and 8 bases at J, leaving 17 bases unmatched. The germline V gene has CDR1 MRHNA and CDR2 SNTAGT. DNA of the CDR3: TGTGCCAGCAGCGAGACAGGGGCCCACCGTTGGAGCGGCTACACCTTC. Translated, it gives CASSETGAHRWSGYTF.

The V and J genes are TRBV5-4 and TRBJ2-5; 13 nucleotides align to TRBD2. V shed 3 bases and J 2 bases; nucleotides not matched to a gene: 4. The CDR3 spans 16 residues. Germline V gene lookup returns CDR1 SGHNT and CDR2 YYREEE (reference sequence). The CDR3 nucleotides read TGTGCCAGCAGCTCGCCGGGACTAGCGGGGCAAGAGACCCAGTACTTC. Amino acids: CASSSPGLAGQETQYF.

This sequence joins TRBV18 and TRBJ1-3; no definite D call. CDR1 and CDR2 (germline): KGHSH, LQKENI. V lost 2 bases and J 4 bases, leaving 6 bases between the germline ends. This CDR3 comprises 13 residues. The CDR3 DNA reads TGTGCCAGCTCACCAGGCGTGGGAAACACCATATATTTT. Amino acid sequence: CASSPGVGNTIYF.

The chain links TRBV7-2 to TRBJ1-2, with D possibly being TRBD1 (5 bases). V was shortened by 6 bases and J by 4 bases, with 12 bases between the two germline ends. Germline CDR1 is SGHTA and CDR2 is FQGNSA. The CDR3 is 13 residues long. Here the CDR3 DNA reads TGTGCCAGCAGGTTTACAGGCTCCTATGGCTACACCTTC. Protein: CASRFTGSYGYTF.

The sample holds a few counts of this clone. The chain uses TRBV5-1 and TRBJ2-7; the D gene is possibly TRBD2 (6 bases). The germline gives CDR1 SGHRS, CDR2 YFSETQ. The V end lost 4 bases, the J end lost 7 bases, and 15 bases lay between the germline ends. CDR3 length: 13 residues. CDR3 region: CASSPAEGREQYF. The DNA for the CDR3 is TGCGCCAGCAGCCCTGCGGAGGGACGGGAGCAGTACTTC. The variable domain in full, completed from reference TRBV5-1 and TRBJ2-7, reads KAGVTQTPRYLIKTRGQQVTLSCSPISGHRSVSWYQQTPGQGLQFLFEYFSETQRNKGNFPGRFSGRQFSNSRSEMNVSTLELGDSALYLCASSPAEGREQYFGPGTRLTVT.